This TCR beta chain was profiled in a study of blood T cell repertoires in COVID-19. Whole-study context: In each case, the material was cDNA or gDNA derived from T cells, B-cell-depleted T cells, or PBMCs.

Per the original methods: Estimation of nucleated cell counts was performed using reference gene primer amplification. Only in-frame clones appear in the TCRdb table, and some are missing; sequencing was by immunoSEQ multiplex PCR. From that table come the V and J calls and clone size; the DNA was used to work out D and trimming. This table holds tens of thousands of clones, around 87% found once. The germline V gene has CDR1 SGHTA and CDR2 FQGNSA. The germline V and J ends were trimmed by 4 bases and 7 bases, with 11 bases remaining between them. The CDR3 is 13 residues long. Sample: peripheral blood. The chain joins TRBV7-2 to TRBJ1-5; no firm D call. The TCR comes from a human donor in a cohort sampled during active COVID-19. The CDR3 DNA is TGTGCCAGCAGCTCCCACCCCAGGCAGCCCCAGCATTTT. Translation: CASSSHPRQPQHF.